The rows below give T cell receptor beta chains drawn from one sample of a study of CD8 T cells in ankylosing spondylitis. TCRdb reanalysed the 5' RACE reads using MiXCR and keeps one entry per CDR3 protein. The table lists fewer than 400,000 distinct CDR3 sequences, 20% to 25% of them singletons. Sequencing used blood, either unsorted or a sorted T cell fraction (not recorded which). The receptors were sampled from a male donor with ankylosing spondylitis. Both conserved end residues are part of each CDR3. D genes are given only for firm matches. A row's size may be missing; if present it is once, few, many or a size class.

d_gene	abundance	v_gene	j_gene	CDR3nt	CDR3aa
TRBD2	.	TRBV5-1	TRBJ2-1	TGCGCCAGCAGCTTGGTATTAGCGGGAGTGGTTGAGCAGTTCTTC	CASSLVLAGVVEQFF
.	.	TRBV24-1	TRBJ1-5	TGTGCCACCAGTGACGGGAATAGCAATCAGCCCCAGCATTTT	CATSDGNSNQPQHF
.	.	TRBV5-1	TRBJ2-2	TGCGCCAGCAGCTATCAGACGAACACCGGGGAGCTGTTTTTT	CASSYQTNTGELFF
TRBD2	.	TRBV14	TRBJ2-1	TGTGCCAGCAGCCAACTCGGCCTAGCGGTCTACAATGAGCAGTTCTTC	CASSQLGLAVYNEQFF
.	few	TRBV6-1	TRBJ1-1	TGTGCCAGCAGGGCGCGGACTGAGAACACTGAAGCTTTCTTT	CASRARTENTEAFF
.	.	TRBV20-1	TRBJ1-5	TGCAGTGCTAGCGGGCTGAGCAATCAGCCCCAGCATTTT	CSASGLSNQPQHF
.	.	TRBV11-1	TRBJ2-4	TGTGCCAGCAGAAACACGCTCAGGGGTTCGGACATTCAGTACTTC	CASRNTLRGSDIQYF
TRBD2	few	TRBV20-1	TRBJ2-7	TGCAGTGCTCGCCGGTGGGGGACTAGCGGGAGTACTTACGAGCAGTACTTC	CSARRWGTSGSTYEQYF
.	.	TRBV28	TRBJ2-5	TGTGCCAGCAGTTTACTTGGGGCCGAGGAGACCCAGTACTTC	CASSLLGAEETQYF
.	.	TRBV5-1	TRBJ1-2	TGCGCCAGCAGCTTGAGAGGGAATTTCGATGGCTACACCTTC	CASSLRGNFDGYTF
.	few	TRBV15	TRBJ2-7	TGTGCCACCAGCAGAGATATGACAGCCTACGAGCAGTACTTC	CATSRDMTAYEQYF
.	few	TRBV27	TRBJ2-2	TGTGCCAGCAGTTTTAGGGTCGGGGAGCTGTTTTTT	CASSFRVGELFF
.	.	TRBV7-2	TRBJ2-3	TGTGCCAGCAGCGCCCAGCTTATTCCAGCAGATACGCAGTATTTT	CASSAQLIPADTQYF
TRBD1	few	TRBV6-1	TRBJ1-1	TGTGCCAGCATCGGACTAGGGGACAGGAACACTGAAGCTTTCTTT	CASIGLGDRNTEAFF
TRBD1	few	TRBV7-6	TRBJ1-3	TGTGCCAGCAAAAAGGGGGCCACCTCTGGAAACACCATATATTTT	CASKKGATSGNTIYF
.	many	TRBV18	TRBJ2-7	TGTGCCAGCTCACCACGTTGGACAGAATCCTACGAGCAGTACTTC	CASSPRWTESYEQYF
.	few	TRBV19	TRBJ2-2	TGTGCCAGTAGTAGCCCCCGGATCCCCCTTAACACCGGGGAGCTGTTTTTT	CASSSPRIPLNTGELFF
.	few	TRBV28	TRBJ1-6	TGTGCCAGCAGTTTATCTCCAGGGGCAGATTCACCCCTCCACTTT	CASSLSPGADSPLHF
.	.	TRBV6-1	TRBJ1-4	TGTGCCAGCTCATACAGATCAAATGAAAAACTGTTTTTT	CASSYRSNEKLFF
.	.	TRBV5-1	TRBJ1-2	TGCGCCAGCAGCCCCATCCGCGGAATCTATGGCTACACCTTC	CASSPIRGIYGYTF
TRBD2	.	TRBV7-2	TRBJ2-1	TGTGCCAGCAGCTTATCGGCTAGCGGGAGGAATGAGCAGTTCTTC	CASSLSASGRNEQFF
.	few	TRBV20-1	TRBJ2-1	TGCAGTGCCGGGGTGTTTAGCGGAGTCGGTGAGCAGTTCTTC	CSAGVFSGVGEQFF